Listed below are T cell receptor beta chains from one sample, sequenced in a study of OX40 agonist ivuxolimab in advanced cancers. Here immunoSEQ multiplex PCR was the method, and the copy in TCRdb shows in-frame clones only, minus some. The table records about 51,000 clones, 80% to 85% of them present only once. This specimen consisted of CD4+ or CD8+ T cells sorted from blood, obtained in a trial of the OX40 agonist ivuxolimab. The receptors were gathered from an adult with an advanced solid tumor such as melanoma, head and neck, liver or kidney cancer. Both conserved end residues are part of each CDR3. Each record gives: J gene, D gene, clone size, V gene, CDR3 DNA, CDR3 protein. A D gene is named only where the DNA matches it firmly. Clone size, where shown, is once, few, many, or a class for clones that have expanded.

>TRBJ1-6|.|once|TRBV9
TGTGCCAGCAGCCCCCAACCAGGGGTACCACCCCTCCACTTT
CASSPQPGVPPLHF
>TRBJ2-7|.|.|TRBV19
TGTGCCAGTAGCGACAAAATATCCTACGAGCAGTACTTC
CASSDKISYEQYF
>TRBJ2-7|.|.|TRBV13
TGTGCCAGCAGCTTAAGTAGCAGGTTCTTCGAGCAGTACTTC
CASSLSSRFFEQYF
>TRBJ2-1|.|.|TRBV28
TGTGCCAGCAGTTTCGTCGAGGACGAAGCCTACAATGAGCAGTTCTTC
CASSFVEDEAYNEQFF
>TRBJ2-7|TRBD2|.|TRBV5-7
TGTGCCTACAGGAGGCGGGAGGACGAGCAGTACTTC
CAYRRREDEQYF
>TRBJ2-7|TRBD1|.|TRBV2
TGTGCCAGCAGTTCCCTCCTACGGACAGGTTCAGACTTC
CASSSLLRTGSDF
>TRBJ2-7|TRBD2|once|TRBV7-9
TGTGCCAGCAGGGACCCCAGGACTAGCGCTCCGGGGGAGCAGTACTTC
CASRDPRTSAPGEQYF
>TRBJ2-7|.|.|TRBV5-1
TGCGCCAGCAGCTTGCCGGGGACCCGCGAGCAGTACTTC
CASSLPGTREQYF
>TRBJ1-1|.|.|TRBV28
TGTGCCAGCAGTCCTGAGAGGGGGACAACCTTTAACTTGAACACTGAAGCTTTCTTT
CASSPERGTTFNLNTEAFF
>TRBJ2-2|.|.|TRBV15
TGTGCCACCAGCAGAGCCAACTTCGGGATTCTGAACACCGGGGAGCTGTTTTTT
CATSRANFGILNTGELFF
>TRBJ1-5|.|.|TRBV7-2
TGTGCCAGCAGCTTAGCGTGGGACGGGGAGCGTCCCCAGCATTTT
CASSLAWDGERPQHF
>TRBJ2-7|TRBD1|.|TRBV6-1
TGTGCCAGCAGAGGGACAGGCCAAACCTACGAGCAGTACTTC
CASRGTGQTYEQYF
>TRBJ1-2|.|once|TRBV6-8
TGTGCCAGCAGCCTCACCCAAGCAGTTATCCTTCCGGATACGACCGACGTCTACACCTTC
CASSLTQAVILPDTTDVYTF
>TRBJ1-1|.|few|TRBV19
TGTGCCAGTAGTGCAACAGGCGATTTGAACACTGAAGCTTTCTTT
CASSATGDLNTEAFF
>TRBJ1-1|.|once|TRBV27
TGTGCCAGCAGTTTTGGGGCGAGAATGAACACTGAAGCTTTCTTT
CASSFGARMNTEAFF
>TRBJ2-7|TRBD2|.|TRBV7-9
TGTGCCAGCAGCTTTAGCGGGGGGGGGACCCTAAACGAGCAGTACTTC
CASSFSGGGTLNEQYF
>TRBJ2-3|.|.|TRBV2
TGTGCCAGTAACGGAGCGGGCAGCACAGATACGCAGTATTTT
CASNGAGSTDTQYF
>TRBJ2-1|.|.|TRBV19
TGTGCCAGTAGTATCTTGACTAATTACAATGAGCAGTTCTTC
CASSILTNYNEQFF
>TRBJ1-6|.|.|TRBV5-4
TGTGCCAGCAACGAAATTGGGGTTTCACCCCTCCACTTT
CASNEIGVSPLHF
>TRBJ2-1|TRBD2|.|TRBV7-2
TGTGCCAGCAGTCCCGCGGGGGGGTACAATGAGCAGTTCTTC
CASSPAGGYNEQFF
>TRBJ1-3|.|many|TRBV4-2
TGTGCCAGCAGCCGGGAAGGGGGCTCTGGAAACACCATATATTTT
CASSREGGSGNTIYF
>TRBJ2-7|TRBD2|.|TRBV28
TGTGCCAGCGCCGGGAGGCTAGCGAGTTACGAGCAGTACTTC
CASAGRLASYEQYF
>TRBJ2-7|TRBD1|.|TRBV6-5
TGTGCCAGCAGTTCGGGGACAGGGGGCTACGAGCAGTACTTC
CASSSGTGGYEQYF
>TRBJ2-7|TRBD1|.|TRBV10-3
TGTGCCATCAGTGAGGGCCCGGACAGGAGCTCCTACGAGCAGTACTTC
CAISEGPDRSSYEQYF
>TRBJ2-4|.|.|TRBV21-1
TGTGCCAGCAGCAAAGAGAGGAAGCGGGAGGGCGGGAAGTTAGCCAAAAACATTCAGTACTTC
CASSKERKREGGKLAKNIQYF
>TRBJ2-2|.|.|TRBV4-3
TGCGCCAGCAGCCAAGATGGGGCAGGGTACACCAGGGAGCTGTTTTTT
CASSQDGAGYTRELFF
>TRBJ2-6|.|once|TRBV27
TGTGCCAGCAGTTTTCTGGACCGCTCTGGGGCCAACGTCCTGACTTTC
CASSFLDRSGANVLTF
>TRBJ1-2|.|.|TRBV10-3
TGTGCCATCAGTGCCCAGTTTGTATCTAACTATGGCTACACCTTC
CAISAQFVSNYGYTF
>TRBJ2-1|.|.|TRBV19
TGTGCCAGTAGTACCACAGGCAATGAGCAGTTCTTC
CASSTTGNEQFF
>TRBJ2-7|TRBD1|.|TRBV9
TGTGCCAGCAGCGGAATTAGACAGGGGGCAACGGGAGAGCAGTACTTC
CASSGIRQGATGEQYF
>TRBJ1-3|.|.|TRBV21-1
TGTGCCAGCAGCCCTTGGTTCCTCTCGGGGCTCTCTGGAAACACCATATATTTT
CASSPWFLSGLSGNTIYF
>TRBJ1-1|.|.|TRBV9
TGTGCCACCGGGGACGGTATTAACCCTGAAGCTTTCTTT
CATGDGINPEAFF
>TRBJ1-2|.|.|TRBV13
TGTGCCAGCAGCCGGGGGACGGACTTCTATGGCTACACCTTC
CASSRGTDFYGYTF
>TRBJ1-1|TRBD1|.|TRBV27
TGTGCCAGCCACAGGGGGCGGGACACTGAAGCTTTCTTT
CASHRGRDTEAFF
>TRBJ1-1|.|.|TRBV18
TGTGCCAGCTCACCACTCAGGACAGAAGAAGCTTTCTTT
CASSPLRTEEAFF
>TRBJ2-7|TRBD1|.|TRBV28
TGTGCCAGCAGTCCGGCCGGGACAGCGTCCTACGAGCAGTACTTC
CASSPAGTASYEQYF
>TRBJ2-7|.|.|TRBV9
TGTGCCAGCAGCCCCCGTTTGACAGACGAGCAGTACTTC
CASSPRLTDEQYF
>TRBJ2-1|.|.|TRBV28
TGTGCCAGCAACTTACCCCCGGGGCAGGGTATCCAAAATGAGCAGTTCTTC
CASNLPPGQGIQNEQFF
>TRBJ1-1|.|.|TRBV27
TGTGCCAGCAGTTATCAACCGCTGGTGAACACTGAAGCTTTCTTT
CASSYQPLVNTEAFF
>TRBJ1-1|.|.|TRBV27
TGTGCCAGCACGCGCGGGACTGAAGCTTTCTTT
CASTRGTEAFF
>TRBJ2-5|.|.|TRBV7-9
TGTGCCAGCAGCCCTCTGCCAGGAGTCCAAGAGACCCAGTACTTC
CASSPLPGVQETQYF
>TRBJ1-1|.|.|TRBV4-3
TGCGCCAGCAGCCAAGATCGCTGGGGGTGGAACACTGAAGCTTTCTTT
CASSQDRWGWNTEAFF
>TRBJ2-7|TRBD2|.|TRBV4-1
TGCGCCAGCAGCCCATTCCCAAGCGGGACGAACTCCTACGAGCAGTACTTC
CASSPFPSGTNSYEQYF
>TRBJ1-2|TRBD1|.|TRBV15
TGTGCCACCAGCGGGGAAGACAGGGGGCAATATTATGGCTACACCTTC
CATSGEDRGQYYGYTF
>TRBJ2-1|.|few|TRBV6-5
TGTGCCAGCAGCCGCGTGGCAGGGGACTACAATGAGCAGTTCTTC
CASSRVAGDYNEQFF
>TRBJ2-7|.|.|TRBV9
TGTGCCAGCAGCGTTAATCGGGACAACTCCTACGAGCAGTACTTC
CASSVNRDNSYEQYF
>TRBJ2-7|.|.|TRBV7-9
TGTGCCAGCAGCCCCCCCGGGGCGAGCGAGCAGTACTTC
CASSPPGASEQYF
>TRBJ2-1|.|.|TRBV9
TGTGCCAGCAGCGTAGGTTTCGAGGAGGGTAATGAGCAGTTCTTC
CASSVGFEEGNEQFF
>TRBJ2-7|.|.|TRBV4-1
TGCGCCAGCAGCCAAGACCCCACGAGGGGTTCGGGCGAGCAGTACTTC
CASSQDPTRGSGEQYF
>TRBJ2-7|.|.|TRBV7-9
TGTGCCAGCAGCTCCCGGGACTCCTACGAGCAGTACTTC
CASSSRDSYEQYF
>TRBJ1-2|.|few|TRBV27
TGTGCCAGCAGTTTATATGCGGGGGATGGCTACACCTTC
CASSLYAGDGYTF
>TRBJ2-3|TRBD1|.|TRBV10-3
TGTGCCATCAGTGAGCGAACAGGGGGCAGGATCACAGATACGCAGTATTTT
CAISERTGGRITDTQYF